The entry below gives a single TCR beta chain sequence along with its context. This clonotype was seen only once. Its specific antigen is unknown. Base qualities are missing; no much larger clone stands one base away. A single read constitutes weak evidence. The V and J ends are trimmed by 4 bases and 7 bases, leaving 11 bases between them. The CDR3 goes from the cysteine to the phenylalanine over 13 residues. The retained sequence is limited to the CDR3, 39 bases, with the frame set at the first base. CDR1 and CDR2, looked up from the germline V gene, are MGHRA and YSYEKL. This sample was sequenced with an Illumina HiSeq 2000. Multiplex PCR amplification was used to build the TCR beta chain libraries. The amplified TCR beta chain products were analyzed by high-throughput sequencing. TCRdb reworked the public reads: Q25 trimming with fastp, MiXCR clone assembly, productive beta chains retained. Here each entry gathers all rows of one CDR3 protein and keeps the most common genes and DNA. The sample table shows 12,000 to 15,000 distinct CDR3 sequences, and about 60% are seen once. 30% of the sample belongs to the ten largest clones.

The adjacent samples were made up of nontumor breast tissue around the tumor. This record comes from a study of breast tumors, draining lymph nodes, adjacent tissues (dated by TCRdb to the mid-2010s). Regarding the research as a whole: The study compared TCR beta repertoires across tumor, adjacent nontumor tissue and axillary lymph nodes from breast cancer patients. In human breast cancer, the study set out to assess how tumor, surrounding tissue and draining lymph node repertoires relate to one another and whether T cells might be exchanged between them. What the research found in general, with its limitations: Tumor T-cell repertoires showed less diversity than lymph node repertoires and more diversity than nontumor tissue repertoires, and tumor T-cell repertoires showed preferential V and J gene usage. In luminal-like breast cancer, tumor and nontumor tissue repertoires resembled each other significantly more than in basal-like breast cancer. The study presented the conclusion that tumor T cells originate in lymph nodes as consistent with a hypothesis, not as something directly demonstrated. A scenario in which most tumor T cells derive from the lymph node and then expand within tumor tissue was judged to be consistent with the data.

The receptor's source is a female donor with breast cancer. Some clones in this sample may be carry-over from other donors' samples. The sequencing input was tumor-adjacent breast tissue. The chain is assembled from TRBV4-1 and TRBJ1-5; TRBD1 might be the D gene, on 6 matching bases. The CDR3 has the sequence CASSPGVWQPQHF. The DNA reads TGCGCCAGCAGCCCAGGGGTCTGGCAGCCCCAGCATTTT.